The entry below gives a single TCR beta chain sequence along with its context. All exposed participants met a person with COVID-19 within 2 weeks before entering the study. Germline values: CDR1 MDHEN, CDR2 SYDVKM. The CDR3 consists of 15 residues. Germline trimming cut 5 bases from V and 6 bases from J; bases unmatched to any gene: 10. The sample originates from a study of blood T cell repertoires in COVID-19. Study summary: The analysed material was cDNA or gDNA that came from T cells, B-cell-depleted T cells, or PBMCs.

Libraries were prepared by immunoSEQ multiplex PCR; TCRdb keeps only in-frame clonotypes and omits some of them. The repertoire includes 320,000 or so clones, around 85% of them detected once, and 1.9% sits in the top ten. Sequenced: PBMCs or T cells enriched from blood (not recorded which). This sequence joins TRBV28 and TRBJ1-5; 7 bases are a match to TRBD1. The sequence was collected from a woman aged 25 to 39 who had been exposed to COVID-19. The CDR3 region is CASSHFSQGSQPQHF. CDR3 nucleotides: TGTGCCAGCAGTCATTTCTCACAGGGGTCTCAGCCCCAGCATTTT.